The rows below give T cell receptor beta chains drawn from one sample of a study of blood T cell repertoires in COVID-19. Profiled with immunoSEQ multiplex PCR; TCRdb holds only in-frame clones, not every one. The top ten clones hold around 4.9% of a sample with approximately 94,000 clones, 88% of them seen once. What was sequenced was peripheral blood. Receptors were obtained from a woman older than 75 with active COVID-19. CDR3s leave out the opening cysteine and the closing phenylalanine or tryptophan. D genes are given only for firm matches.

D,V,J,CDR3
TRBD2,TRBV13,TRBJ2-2,ASSGGLAGGGTGELF
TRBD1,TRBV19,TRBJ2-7,ASSWTGALRGEQY
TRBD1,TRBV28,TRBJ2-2,ASRRQGGGGELF
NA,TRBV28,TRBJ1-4,ASSFSQKKLF
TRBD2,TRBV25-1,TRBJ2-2,ASSPIGEGRNTGELF
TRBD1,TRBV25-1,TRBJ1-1,ASLGTVNTEAF
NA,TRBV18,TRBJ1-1,ASSPTYGNTEAF
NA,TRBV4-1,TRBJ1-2,ASSLPLGGRNYGYT
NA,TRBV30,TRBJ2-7,AWQAQGGQY
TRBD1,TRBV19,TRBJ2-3,ASSSRGTDTQY
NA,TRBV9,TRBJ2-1,ASSVGLPREQF
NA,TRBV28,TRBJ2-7,ASSRYRRAGLYEQY
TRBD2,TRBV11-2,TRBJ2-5,ASSSRLAGAYETQY